One and the same sample provided the 2 T cell receptor beta chains below, sequenced in a study of regulatory T cells in long-lasting Graves disease. According to the study, TCR beta libraries were built with iRepertoire HTBI primers and CDR3-region Arm-PCR. A single record per CDR3 protein comes from TCRdb applying MiXCR to the multiplex PCR reads. The sample lists some 370,000 distinct CDR3 sequences; 23% were seen once. The time point: persistent/refractory GD, antithyroid drugs over 5 years with positive TRAb. PBMC-extracted RNA yielded the TCR library. The specimen was peripheral blood mononuclear cells (PBMCs), collected when the disease was refractory, from a patient treated with antithyroid drugs. These receptors all come from a woman in her thirties or forties with Graves disease.

This clonotype was seen many times. V and J are TRBV28 and TRBJ2-4, with D perhaps matching TRBD2 (6 bases). The V and J ends lost 4 bases and 5 bases respectively, with 24 bases between them. The length of the CDR3 is 18 residues. Germline V gene data show CDR1 as MDHEN and CDR2 as SYDVKM. The CDR3 loop reads CASSWAYSGDRLENIQYF. DNA of the CDR3: TGTGCCAGCAGTTGGGCGTACTCAGGAGACCGACTAGAAAACATTCAGTACTTC.

This clonotype was detected only a few times. The chain recombines TRBV7-3 with TRBJ2-4; the D gene is possibly TRBD2 (6 bases). The germline V and J ends were trimmed by 5 bases and 7 bases, with 15 bases remaining between them. The CDR3 is 14 residues long. Germline assignment: CDR1 SGHTA and CDR2 FQGTGA. In DNA, the CDR3 is TGTGCCAGCAGCCCTGGGGGGAGTGGGAACATTCAGTACTTC. Translation: CASSPGGSGNIQYF.